Each of the 14 T cell receptor beta chains below was sequenced from the same sample in a study of blood T cell repertoires in COVID-19. The table came from immunoSEQ multiplex PCR; TCRdb's copy has only in-frame clones and leaves some out. There are 29,000 or so clones in the sample; more than 60% occur only once, and almost 8% lies in the top ten. Sequenced sample: peripheral blood. These receptors all come from a woman in her seventies with active or convalescent COVID-19.

This rearrangement joins TRBV5-1 to TRBJ2-7, with D tentatively TRBD2 (5 bases). The length of the CDR3 is 13 residues. In germline, CDR1 is SGHRS, CDR2 YFSETQ. The V end lost 0 bases, the J end lost 6 bases, and 10 bases lay between the germline ends. The CDR3 sequence: CASSLGASLEQYF. The CDR3 DNA sequence: TGCGCCAGCAGCTTGGGGGCTAGCCTCGAGCAGTACTTC.

This chain links TRBV29-1 with TRBJ2-1, with D perhaps matching TRBD2 (6 bases). Trimming shortened V by 6 bases and J by 4 bases, and 19 bases separated the two germline ends. The CDR3 is 15 amino acids. Looked up from germline, CDR1 is SQVTM and CDR2 is ANQGSEA. The CDR3 bases are TGCAGCGTCATACGCCCGGGACTGAGTTACAATGAGCAGTTCTTC. Translation gives CSVIRPGLSYNEQFF.

The chain links TRBV7-2 to TRBJ1-5, with 8 bases lining up with TRBD1. The CDR3 runs 17 residues. The germline V gene has CDR1 SGHTA and CDR2 FQGNSA. Unmatched junction bases numbered 6, after V lost 1 base and J lost 1 base. The CDR3: CASSLEGRGRSNQPQHF. CDR3 bases: TGTGCCAGCAGCTTAGAAGGCAGGGGGCGAAGCAATCAGCCCCAGCATTTT.

The rearrangement links TRBV7-9 to TRBJ1-2; 8 nucleotides align to TRBD1. The length of the CDR3 is 13 residues. Germline CDR1 reads SEHNR; CDR2 reads FQNEAQ (reference sequence). With V trimmed by 3 bases and J by 6 bases, 3 bases remained unmatched. CDR3 sequence reads: CASSFQGADGYTF. The CDR3 nucleotides are TGTGCCAGCAGCTTTCAGGGGGCGGATGGCTACACCTTC. The complete variable domain, with remaining parts taken from reference TRBV7-9 and TRBJ1-2, reads DTGVSQNPRHKITKRGQNVTFRCDPISEHNRLYWYRQTLGQGPEFLTYFQNEAQLEKSRLLSDRFSAERPKGSFSTLEIQRTEQGDSAMYLCASSFQGADGYTFGSGTRLTVV.

The chain recombines TRBV27 with TRBJ1-5; possible D gene TRBD1, 5 bases. CDR3 size: 13 residues. Germline CDR1 reads MNHEY; CDR2 reads SMNVEV (reference sequence). V shed 8 bases and J shed 7 bases, with 15 bases lying between them. The CDR3 is CASRGGGWQPQHF. CDR3 DNA: TGTGCCAGCCGGGGTGGGGGGTGGCAGCCCCAGCATTTT.

This chain links TRBV6-5 with TRBJ1-4, with 7 bases identical to TRBD1. The CDR3 runs 15 residues. Unmatched junction bases numbered 5, after V lost 4 bases and J lost 3 bases. Germline V lookup: CDR1 MNHEY, CDR2 SVGAGI. The DNA of the CDR3 is TGTGCCAGCAGTTTTAGCGGGACAGCTAATGAAAAACTGTTTTTT. Its protein is CASSFSGTANEKLFF.

This sequence joins TRBV2 and TRBJ2-2; possible D gene TRBD1, 7 bases. Germline loops: CDR1 SNHLY, CDR2 FYNNEI. CDR3 length equals 16 residues. The V end was cut by 0 bases, the J end by 7 bases, with 15 bases between. The CDR3 sequence is CASSEARRAGGGELFF. The CDR3 DNA sequence: TGTGCCAGCAGTGAAGCAAGGAGGGCAGGGGGCGGGGAGCTGTTTTTT.

This sequence joins TRBV30 and TRBJ2-2; no clear D. Germline values: CDR1 GTSNPN, CDR2 SVGIG (reference sequence). The length of the CDR3 is 13 residues. V shed 0 bases and J shed 2 bases, with 4 bases lying between them. CDR3 sequence: CAWSVSNTGELFF. The CDR3 region has the DNA TGTGCCTGGAGTGTATCTAACACCGGGGAGCTGTTTTTT.

In this sample, this clone turned up a few times. The gene calls are TRBV15 and TRBJ1-1; D may be TRBD1 (5 bases). V lost 0 bases and J 0 bases, leaving 8 bases between the germline ends. The CDR3 is 15 amino acids. Looked up from germline, CDR1 is LNHNV and CDR2 is YYDKDF (reference sequence). The CDR3 region is CATSRDGAVNTEAFF. In DNA, the CDR3 is TGTGCCACCAGCAGAGATGGGGCGGTGAACACTGAAGCTTTCTTT.

The sample holds one count of this clone. The chain couples TRBV28 to TRBJ2-4, with 9 bases identical to TRBD1. Per germline, CDR1 MDHEN and CDR2 SYDVKM. Trimming removed 5 bases from V and 1 base from J; junction bases left unmatched: 3. CDR3 length: 15 amino acids. CDR3 in DNA: TGTGCCAGCAGTAGACAGGGGGTGGCCAAAAACATTCAGTACTTC. Protein product: CASSRQGVAKNIQYF.

The V and J genes are TRBV9 and TRBJ2-3; TRBD1 agrees at 11 bases. Germline trimming cut 0 bases from V and 1 base from J; bases unmatched to any gene: 7. The CDR3 is 18 amino acids. Per the germline V gene, CDR1 is SGDLS and CDR2 is YYNGEE. As DNA, the CDR3 is TGTGCCAGCAGCGTAGGACCGGGACAGGGGGGTGGCACAGATACGCAGTATTTT. It yields the protein CASSVGPGQGGGTDTQYF.

The rearrangement links TRBV3-1 (or the pseudogene TRBV3-2) to TRBJ2-1; 8 nucleotides agree with TRBD2. The J segment lost 4 bases and the V segment lost 6 bases, leaving 8 bases of the junction unmatched. CDR1 is LGHDT, CDR2 YNNKEL, per germline (reference sequence). The CDR3 runs 15 residues. CDR3 sequence reads: CASRQRGLAYNEQFF. The CDR3 DNA reads TGTGCCAGCAGGCAGCGAGGACTAGCTTACAATGAGCAGTTCTTC.

The CDR3 here is CASSFLEGLANNEQFF. The CDR3 bases are TGTGCCAGCAGTTTCCTAGAGGGACTTGCAAACAATGAGCAGTTCTTC. The V and J genes are TRBV2 and TRBJ2-1, with a weak D call TRBD2 (6 bases). From germline, CDR1 is SNHLY and CDR2 FYNNEI. Trimming took off 5 bases at V and 5 bases at J, with 19 bases between the two ends. The CDR3 is 16 residues long.

V gene TRBV5-4 combines with J gene TRBJ1-3; D unresolved. V was clipped by 2 bases and J by 2 bases, with 14 bases between them. From germline, CDR1 is SGHNT and CDR2 YYREEE (reference sequence). The CDR3 is 16 residues long. In DNA form, the CDR3 reads TGTGCCAGCAGCTTCTCGGGAGGGAGAGCTGGAAACACCATATATTTT. It encodes CASSFSGGRAGNTIYF.